The text below deals with one TCR beta chain. What it recognizes is unknown. The use of a sample-barcoded 5' primer and a J-beta primer mix characterized a second PCR of about 6 to 12 cycles. Every cDNA molecule bore a tag from a template-switch adaptor containing 12 random nucleotides. MiXCR was run by TCRdb on the 5' RACE reads, yielding one entry per CDR3 protein. The sample contains about a million distinct CDR3 sequences, more than 30% of which appear only once. The CDR3 contains 14 residues. V dropped 2 bases and J dropped 5 bases, with 9 bases sitting between them. Germline values: CDR1 SGHTA, CDR2 FQGNSA. This sample stems from a study of blood T cells in healthy people across ages. Overall study findings and caveats: Investigators viewed diversity estimates from one million T cells as underestimates, the study reported.

Drawing of peripheral blood yielded about 10 milliliters from each donor. Samples each had at least 6 micrograms of total RNA extracted. The sequenced material came from blood. The chain uses TRBV7-2 and TRBJ2-2; D is unclear. This clonotype originated in a man aged 18 to 30 in good health. CDR3 protein: CASSLRARTGELFF. In nucleotides, the CDR3 is TGTGCCAGCAGCTTAAGAGCGAGGACCGGGGAGCTGTTTTTT.